This TCR beta chain was sequenced in a study of response to subunit inactivated influenza vaccine. TCRdb independently ran MiXCR on the RT-PCR reads; one entry per CDR3 protein. The table includes approximately 680,000 distinct CDR3 sequences, around a sixth detected once. General study results and limits: Seasonal influenza vaccination, on each occasion, was suggested by the authors to recruit few new T cells.

In regard to this clonotype: The antigen is not known.

Unmatched junction bases numbered 10, after V lost 4 bases and J lost 6 bases. Germline loops: CDR1 DFQATT, CDR2 SNEGSKA (reference sequence). The CDR3 extends over 15 amino acids. J is TRBJ2-2 and V is TRBV20-1; 8 bases line up with TRBD2. This material consisted of PBMCs from blood, taken less than 13 days after vaccination. The TCR originated in a man aged 50-60 years who received an inactivated influenza vaccine. Written as DNA, the CDR3 is TGCAGTGCTAATCCGGGGGGGCTTATGTCCGGGGAGCTGTTTTTT. It codes for CSANPGGLMSGELFF.